The 15 T cell receptor beta chains below all came from one sample that was sequenced in a study of blood T cell repertoires in COVID-19. Some clones are missing from TCRdb's copy, which holds only in-frame ones; the method was immunoSEQ multiplex PCR. The sample includes roughly 480,000 clones, roughly 87% of them seen just once. What was sequenced was peripheral blood. Receptor source: a man in his late teens or twenties with COVID-19, enrolled during active disease.

The chain employs TRBV18 and TRBJ2-4, with a tentative D call TRBD2 (6 bases). Trimming removed 3 bases at V and 6 bases at J, with 15 bases between. This CDR3 is built from 15 residues. Per the germline V gene, CDR1 is KGHSH and CDR2 is LQKENI. The CDR3 sequence: CASSPGASAPNIQYF. CDR3 coding DNA: TGTGCCAGCTCACCCGGGGCTAGCGCTCCAAACATTCAGTACTTC.

This sequence joins TRBV27 and TRBJ2-2, with 11 positions matching TRBD2. This CDR3 has 16 amino acids. Germline CDR1 MNHEY, CDR2 SMNVEV (reference sequence). J was trimmed by 5 bases and V by 0 bases; bases with no gene match: 2. CDR3: CASSLSTSGATGELFF. The CDR3 DNA is TGTGCCAGCAGTTTATCGACTAGCGGGGCAACCGGGGAGCTGTTTTTT.

The CDR3 is CASSLGTADEQYF. DNA for the CDR3: TGCGCCAGCAGCCTCGGGACAGCGGACGAGCAGTACTTC. This rearrangement joins TRBV4-1 to TRBJ2-7; 7 bases are a match to TRBD1. The junction had 5 bases not matched to a gene; V was cut back by 4 bases and J by 5 bases. This CDR3 has 13 amino acids. CDR1 and CDR2 (germline): MGHRA, YSYEKL.

This chain joins TRBV20-1 and TRBJ2-7; 9 nucleotides line up with TRBD2. V was pared by 5 bases and J by 4 bases, with 0 bases of the junction left unmatched. The CDR3 consists of 11 residues. The germline CDR1 and CDR2 sequences are DFQATT and SNEGSKA (reference sequence). CDR3 nucleotide sequence: TGCAGTGCTCTAGCGGGGTACGAGCAGTACTTC. As protein: CSALAGYEQYF.

The V call is TRBV13, the J call TRBJ2-7; D ambiguous. V was trimmed by 2 bases and J by 1 base, leaving 3 bases between them. CDR3 length: 12 residues. Germline CDR1 PRHDT, CDR2 FYEKMQ (reference sequence). The DNA for the CDR3 is TGTGCCAGCAGCTTATCGTCCTACGAGCAGTACTTC. This codes for CASSLSSYEQYF.

This chain joins TRBV7-8 and TRBJ1-3; D is unresolved. V was trimmed by 1 base and J by 8 bases, leaving 9 bases between them. This CDR3 region has 13 residues. From germline, CDR1 is SGHVS and CDR2 FQNEAQ. The CDR3: CASSLGPRDTIYF. The CDR3 nucleotides are TGTGCCAGCAGCTTAGGCCCGAGGGACACCATATATTTT.

This clone was observed a single time. CDR3 residues: CASSLQRVNNEQFF. CDR3 sequence (DNA): TGTGCCAGCAGCCTTCAGCGGGTGAACAATGAGCAGTTCTTC. The chain is built from TRBV3-1 (or the pseudogene TRBV3-2) and TRBJ2-1, with D maybe TRBD2 (6 bases). The CDR3 has 14 amino acids. Germline-derived CDR1 and CDR2 are LGHDT and YNNKEL (reference sequence). The ends were cut back, 4 bases at V and 5 bases at J, with 12 bases in the middle.

The chain is built from TRBV18 and TRBJ2-2, with 10 positions matching TRBD1. This CDR3 is built from 16 residues. With 2 bases clipped from V and 5 bases from J, the junction kept 5 bases outside the gene matches. Germline loops: CDR1 KGHSH, CDR2 LQKENI. The CDR3 reads CASSPDRGPRTGELFF. The CDR3 DNA reads as TGTGCCAGCTCACCAGACAGGGGGCCGCGGACCGGGGAGCTGTTTTTT.

The rearrangement uses TRBV7-3 and TRBJ2-3; 9 bases are a match to TRBD2. The V segment lost 5 bases and the J segment 3 bases; nucleotides outside the gene matches: 9. The CDR3 has 16 residues. Germline-derived CDR1 and CDR2 are SGHTA and FQGTGA. CDR3 bases: TGTGCCAGCAGCCCCTCCGGCGGGAGGGTAACAGATACGCAGTATTTT. Amino acid sequence: CASSPSGGRVTDTQYF. Full variable domain (outside the CDR3, taken from reference TRBV7-3 and TRBJ2-3): GAGVSQTPSNKVTEKGKYVELRCDPISGHTALYWYRQSLGQGPEFLIYFQGTGAADDSGLPNDRFFAVRPEGSVSTLKIQRTERGDSAVYLCASSPSGGRVTDTQYFGPGTRLTVL.

V is TRBV11-2 and J is TRBJ2-5; D is uncertain. CDR1 and CDR2 (germline): SGHAT, FQNNGV. V shed 6 bases and J shed 0 bases, with 11 bases lying between them. The CDR3 covers 14 residues. The DNA for the CDR3 is TGTGCCAGCAGTTACGAGGCTTACCAAGAGACCCAGTACTTC. It encodes CASSYEAYQETQYF. The entire variable domain, with the rest obtained from reference TRBV11-2 and TRBJ2-5, is as follows: EAGVAQSPRYKIIEKRQSVAFWCNPISGHATLYWYQQILGQGPKLLIQFQNNGVVDDSQLPKDRFSAERLKGVDSTLKIQPAKLEDSAVYLCASSYEAYQETQYFGPGTRLLVL.

This chain links TRBV7-9 with TRBJ1-5; 8 bases agree with TRBD1. With 4 bases clipped from V and 3 bases from J, the junction kept 8 bases outside the gene matches. Germline V lookup: CDR1 SEHNR, CDR2 FQNEAQ (reference sequence). The CDR3 is 16 amino acids. The CDR3 nucleotides read TGTGCCAGCAGCTCCTACAGGGGGGGATTCAATCAGCCCCAGCATTTT. It translates to CASSSYRGGFNQPQHF.

This clone was seen repeatedly, ten times or more. V is TRBV11-3 and J is TRBJ2-7, with 7 bases fitting TRBD2. V gave up 6 bases and J gave up 1 base; unmatched junction bases: 6. Germline V gives CDR1 SGHNT, CDR2 YENEEA. This CDR3 contains 14 residues. The CDR3 spells CASSLGRGSYEQYF. The CDR3 DNA reads TGTGCCAGCAGTCTAGGGAGGGGATCCTACGAGCAGTACTTC.

The chain employs TRBV7-2 and TRBJ2-3, with 11 bases aligning to TRBD2. This CDR3 spans 15 amino acids. Germline-derived CDR1 and CDR2 are SGHTA and FQGNSA. V lost 5 bases to trimming and J lost 3 bases; unmatched junction nucleotides: 4. The CDR3 DNA follows: TGTGCCAGCAGCGTACGGACTAGCGGGACAGATACGCAGTATTTT. Amino acids: CASSVRTSGTDTQYF.

This clone was seen a single time. The rearrangement uses TRBV10-2 and TRBJ2-7; a weak D match, TRBD1 (6 bases). CDR1 is WSHSY and CDR2 is SAAADI in the germline V gene. Trimming took 0 bases from V and 3 from J, leaving 9 bases between them. The CDR3 has 14 residues. The CDR3 here is CASSESTGHYEQYF. Written as DNA, the CDR3 is TGCGCCAGCAGTGAGTCGACAGGTCACTACGAGCAGTACTTC.

This chain joins TRBV7-9 and TRBJ2-7; D is perhaps TRBD2 (6 bases). The ends were cut back, 3 bases at V and 3 bases at J, with 15 bases in the middle. Per the germline V gene, CDR1 is SEHNR and CDR2 is FQNEAQ (reference sequence). CDR3 length equals 15 residues. CDR3 sequence (DNA): TGTGCCAGCAGCTTGGGGACTCCTGTCGTCTACGAGCAGTACTTC. Its translation is CASSLGTPVVYEQYF.